These 18 T cell receptor beta chains were sequenced from one sample in a study of blood T cell repertoires in COVID-19. Using immunoSEQ multiplex PCR, the repertoire was profiled, and TCRdb retains in-frame clones only, with some absent. Of about 400,000 clones in the sample, roughly 87% were seen once. Material for sequencing was PBMCs or T cells enriched from blood (not recorded which). These TCRs come from a woman younger than 45 who had recovered from COVID-19.

The chain links TRBV27 to TRBJ2-1, with 7 nucleotides matching TRBD1. This CDR3 spans 15 amino acids. CDR1 and CDR2 (germline): MNHEY, SMNVEV (reference sequence). J gave up 8 bases and V 2 bases, and 9 bases lay outside the gene matches. The CDR3 DNA is TGTGCCAGCAGTTTAGAGGGGGCCGGGCAGGATGAGCAGTTCTTC. As protein: CASSLEGAGQDEQFF.

This clone has more than one count but fewer than ten. Distinct nucleotide sequences in the sample also encode this CDR3. V gene TRBV24-1 combines with J gene TRBJ1-1; TRBD1 matches 7 bases. Trimming took 4 bases from V and 4 from J; bases not matched to a gene: 2. This CDR3 region has 13 residues. Germline loops: CDR1 KGHDR, CDR2 SFDVKD. In DNA form, the CDR3 reads TGTGCCACCAGTGAAGCAGGGGGCACTGAAGCTTTCTTT. It codes for CATSEAGGTEAFF.

This clone was recorded once. This rearrangement joins TRBV7-2 to TRBJ2-1, with 11 bases identical to TRBD2. J lost 6 bases, V lost 11 bases, and 6 bases had no gene match. The CDR3 extends over 13 amino acids. The germline CDR1 and CDR2 sequences are SGHTA and FQGNSA. This CDR3 reads CAEGTSGPNEQFF. CDR3 nucleotides: TGTGCCGAAGGGACTAGCGGTCCCAATGAGCAGTTCTTC.

The rearrangement uses TRBV2 and TRBJ2-7; 9 nucleotides match TRBD1. V lost 6 bases and J lost 2; bases outside the gene matches: 8. From germline, CDR1 is SNHLY and CDR2 FYNNEI. This CDR3 has 15 residues. In nucleotides, the CDR3 is TGTGCCAGCAGAATCGGGACAGGGCCTGCCTACGAGCAGTACTTC. Translated: CASRIGTGPAYEQYF. The full variable domain, its missing parts supplied by reference TRBV2 and TRBJ2-7, is EPEVTQTPSHQVTQMGQEVILRCVPISNHLYFYWYRQILGQKVEFLVSFYNNEISEKSEIFDDQFSVERPDGSNFTLKIRSTKLEDSAMYFCASRIGTGPAYEQYFGPGTRLTVT.

J is TRBJ2-7 and V is TRBV2, with 8 bases lining up with TRBD1. The CDR3 runs 15 residues. CDR1 and CDR2 (germline): SNHLY, FYNNEI. V dropped 8 bases and J dropped 4; count of bases not matched to a gene: 13. CDR3 sequence reads: CASSLVWTGTYEQYF. The CDR3 nucleotides are TGTGCCAGCTCGCTGGTATGGACAGGGACTTACGAGCAGTACTTC.

V usage is TRBV24-1 and J usage is TRBJ1-2, with TRBD1 as a possible D gene (5 bases). The germline V gene encodes CDR1 KGHDR and CDR2 SFDVKD. V lost 3 bases and J lost 2, with 18 bases in between. The CDR3 contains 17 residues. CDR3 sequence: CATSDPSGGGANYGYTF. DNA of the CDR3: TGTGCCACCAGTGATCCTAGTGGGGGGGGAGCGAACTATGGCTACACCTTC.

The V call is TRBV30, the J call TRBJ1-4; 7 nucleotides align to TRBD1. The CDR3 spans 17 residues. Germline trimming cut 2 bases from V and 0 bases from J; bases unmatched to any gene: 9. Germline loops: CDR1 GTSNPN, CDR2 SVGIG (reference sequence). CDR3: CAWSLKSGTATNEKLFF. The CDR3 DNA sequence: TGTGCCTGGAGTCTAAAAAGTGGGACAGCAACTAATGAAAAACTGTTTTTT.

The chain uses TRBV5-1 and TRBJ1-1; tentative D call: TRBD1 (5 bases). V was pared by 4 bases and J by 9 bases, with 10 bases between. Germline CDR1 SGHRS, CDR2 YFSETQ. This CDR3 comprises 11 residues. CDR3 amino acids: CASSPGGKAFF. CDR3 sequence (DNA): TGCGCCAGCAGCCCCGGGGGGAAAGCTTTCTTT.

The rearrangement joins TRBV27 to TRBJ1-1; 11 bases line up with TRBD1. This CDR3 contains 15 residues. J lost 7 bases, V lost 5 bases, and 9 bases had no gene match. In germline, CDR1 is MNHEY, CDR2 SMNVEV (reference sequence). CDR3 bases: TGTGCCAGCAGTCCGGGGACAGGGGGGCTGGTTGAAGCTTTCTTT. Its protein is CASSPGTGGLVEAFF.

In its sample, this clone was seen once. The gene calls are TRBV15 and TRBJ2-3; D is uncertain. The CDR3 is 14 residues long. With 1 base removed from V and 2 bases from J, the gap between germline ends came to 7 bases. Germline CDR1 reads LNHNV; CDR2 reads YYDKDF (reference sequence). The CDR3 DNA reads TGTGCCACCAGCAGAGGCATACTCACAGATACGCAGTATTTT. Translated, it gives CATSRGILTDTQYF.

The V gene is TRBV7-8, the J gene TRBJ2-7; D is perhaps TRBD1 (5 bases). The ends were cut back, 5 bases at V and 0 bases at J, with 14 bases in the middle. The germline V gene encodes CDR1 SGHVS and CDR2 FQNEAQ. This CDR3 is built from 15 residues. CDR3 nucleotide sequence: TGTGCCAGCAGCCCCAGGGTCCCCGGCTCCTACGAGCAGTACTTC. It encodes CASSPRVPGSYEQYF.

The chain employs TRBV2 and TRBJ2-3; no definite D call. CDR1 is SNHLY and CDR2 is FYNNEI in the germline V gene. The CDR3 sequence is 12 residues long. The V end lost 8 bases, the J end lost 0 bases, and 6 bases lay between the germline ends. CDR3 residues: CASGISTDTQYF. In DNA form, the CDR3 reads TGTGCCAGCGGCATAAGCACAGATACGCAGTATTTT.

This chain joins TRBV2 and TRBJ2-1; perhaps TRBD1 as D (6 bases). V was clipped by 9 bases and J by 8 bases, with 17 bases between them. The CDR3 length is 13 residues. Per the germline V gene, CDR1 is SNHLY and CDR2 is FYNNEI. Here the CDR3 reads CASCLTGIYEQFF. The CDR3, as DNA: TGTGCCAGTTGCCTTACAGGGATATATGAGCAGTTCTTC.

This chain connects TRBV19 to TRBJ1-5, with 7 nucleotides matching TRBD1. The CDR3 sequence is 15 residues long. Germline CDR1 reads LNHDA; CDR2 reads SQIVND (reference sequence). V shed 7 bases, J shed 3 bases, and the junction held 9 bases outside the gene matches. Here the CDR3 reads CASTWGDRDNQPQHF. The DNA of the CDR3 is TGTGCCAGTACCTGGGGCGACAGGGACAATCAGCCCCAGCATTTT.

The chain employs TRBV18 and TRBJ2-5; 9 nucleotides align to TRBD2. The CDR3 contains 15 residues. V was pared by 0 bases and J by 8 bases, with 7 bases of the junction left unmatched. CDR1 and CDR2 (germline): KGHSH, LQKENI. Here the CDR3 DNA reads TGTGCCAGCTCACCACCTTCTAGCGGGACGGAAACCCAGTACTTC. It is translated as CASSPPSSGTETQYF.

The chain couples TRBV19 to TRBJ1-5; unclear D gene. V lost 6 bases, J lost 5 bases, and 11 bases lay in between. Germline values: CDR1 LNHDA, CDR2 SQIVND (reference sequence). The CDR3 is 13 residues long. This chain's CDR3 is CASREAIHQPQHF. The CDR3 DNA follows: TGTGCCAGTAGAGAAGCGATTCATCAGCCCCAGCATTTT.

The rearrangement links TRBV5-1 to TRBJ2-1; a possible D gene is TRBD2 (5 bases). The V end was cut by 3 bases, the J end by 0 bases, with 13 bases between. Germline V lookup: CDR1 SGHRS, CDR2 YFSETQ. This CDR3 is built from 16 residues. DNA of the CDR3: TGCGCCAGCAGCTCGGAGCGGACTCCCTCCTACAATGAGCAGTTCTTC. Translating it yields CASSSERTPSYNEQFF.

The chain has TRBV9 and TRBJ2-1, with D possibly TRBD1 on 6 matching bases. Germline assignment: CDR1 SGDLS and CDR2 YYNGEE. Trimming shortened V by 4 bases and J by 7 bases, and 18 bases separated the two germline ends. This CDR3 comprises 15 residues. CDR3 in amino acids: CASSIGTNPGNEQFF. As DNA, the CDR3 is TGTGCCAGCAGCATCGGGACAAATCCCGGGAATGAGCAGTTCTTC.